The T cell receptor beta chain under discussion was sequenced for a study of CD8 T cells in Susac syndrome. Study-wide context: Patients with Susac syndrome were therapy-naive, on corticosteroids, or on intravenous immunoglobulin alone at the time that blood was drawn.

Sequencing of TCR beta was performed on blood CD8+ and CD4+ T cells. Negative isolation yielded CD8+ and CD4+ T cells; FACS enriched TEMRA cells. This CDR3 spans 13 amino acids. The germline gives CDR1 SGHVS, CDR2 FQNEAQ. The V end was cut by 7 bases, the J end by 1 base, with 9 bases between. The authors reverse transcribed about 0.5 to 1 ug RNA with random hexamers. TCRdb independently ran MiXCR on the immunoSEQ multiplex PCR reads; one entry per CDR3 protein. The top ten hold under 0.2% of the sample, which has some 140,000 distinct CDR3 sequences, just under 95% seen once. The clonotype comes from a human donor with Susac syndrome. The gene calls are TRBV7-8 and TRBJ2-3; a possible D gene is TRBD2 (6 bases). Input material: CD8+ T cells from PBMCs. The CDR3 is CASKPGGTDTQYF. CDR3 sequence (DNA): TGTGCCAGCAAACCGGGAGGCACAGATACGCAGTATTTT.